The entry below gives a single T cell receptor beta chain sequence along with its context. Germline assignment: CDR1 SGHDN and CDR2 FVKESK. V was trimmed by 0 bases and J by 7 bases, leaving 12 bases between them. This CDR3 contains 14 residues. The data belong to a study of sequential checkpoint blockade in melanoma. Whole-study context: Randomization was 1:1 between first-line nivolumab→ipilimumab and ipilimumab→nivolumab.

Noted treatment: randomized to nivolumab then ipilimumab (arm A) or the reverse (arm B). TCRdb keeps only in-frame clones here, not all; method: immunoSEQ multiplex PCR. This sample has around 18,000 clones, with more than 55% found just once. The material sequenced was CD8+ T cells sorted from blood (inferred from file names), taken from a patient given nivolumab and ipilimumab in sequence. The chain uses TRBV14 and TRBJ1-2; tentative D call: TRBD1 (6 bases). This TCR was recovered from a human donor with melanoma. CDR3 sequence reads: CASSQEAGAPGYTF. CDR3 bases: TGTGCCAGCAGCCAAGAAGCAGGGGCGCCTGGCTACACCTTC.